This section outlines one T cell receptor beta chain sequence together with its context. Profiled with immunoSEQ multiplex PCR; TCRdb holds only in-frame clones, not every one. This sample has roughly 120,000 clones, with about 93% found just once. This record comes from a study of control samples from healthy donors and cancer patients. This CDR3 contains 14 residues. CDR1 MDHEN and CDR2 SYDVKM come from the germline V gene. The V end was cut by 5 bases, the J end by 8 bases, with 19 bases between. Input material: blood. The TCR was taken from a man in his thirties or forties in good health. V usage is TRBV28 and J usage is TRBJ2-7; D is possibly TRBD2 (7 bases). The CDR3 coding sequence is TGTGCCAGCAGTGCGACGGGGGGCCGGGGAAAGCAGTACTTC. Protein sequence: CASSATGGRGKQYF.